The 5 T cell receptor beta chains below all came from one sample that was sequenced in a study of identical twins. TCRdb reprocessed the 5' RACE reads with MiXCR, giving one entry per CDR3 protein. Of about 520,000 distinct CDR3 sequences listed, under 25% were seen once; the top ten hold about 0.93%. These data are also associated with another study on T cells expressing NK-cell markers.

Sequenced: CD4+ T cells sorted from blood. The receptors derive from a woman aged 18-30 years in good health.

The rearrangement uses TRBV6-4 and TRBJ2-3; no firm D call. V dropped 1 base and J dropped 4 bases, with 9 bases sitting between them. Germline lookup yields CDR1 MRHNA and CDR2 SNTAGT. This CDR3 contains 14 residues. CDR3 loop: CASSDFWGSDTQYF. The CDR3 bases are TGTGCCAGCAGTGACTTTTGGGGATCAGATACGCAGTATTTT.

The genes are TRBV20-1 and TRBJ2-4; 8 bases are shared with TRBD2. This CDR3 is 14 amino acids long. The V gene end was trimmed by 6 bases and the J gene end by 6 bases; junction bases not matched to a gene: 10. CDR1 and CDR2 from the germline V gene are DFQATT and SNEGSKA (reference sequence). In DNA form, the CDR3 reads TGCAGTGCCCCGAAAGGGGCGGGAGGAAACATTCAGTACTTC. Amino acid sequence: CSAPKGAGGNIQYF.

The CDR3 DNA sequence: TGTGCCAGCACACTAGGGGCTATAAACACCGGGGAGCTGTTTTTT. Translated: CASTLGAINTGELFF. This chain joins TRBV12-3 or TRBV12-4 and TRBJ2-2, with D possibly called TRBD1 or TRBD2 (5 bases each). The CDR3 has 15 residues. The V gene lost 7 bases and the J gene lost 2 bases, with 14 bases spanning the gap.

This clonotype appeared a few times. V gene TRBV6-2 or TRBV6-3 combines with J gene TRBJ2-1, with TRBD2 matching over 11 bases. After removal of 4 bases from V and 5 bases from J, the junction contained 4 bases not matched to a gene. Germline CDR1 is MNHEY and CDR2 is SVGEGT. This CDR3 region has 15 residues. CDR3 in DNA: TGTGCCAGCAGTTCCCTAGCGGGGGGCAACAATGAGCAGTTCTTC. Translated: CASSSLAGGNNEQFF.

This clonotype was picked up one time. The chain recombines TRBV15 with TRBJ2-2; D is ambiguous. Trimming took off 1 base at V and 10 bases at J, with 7 bases between the two ends. Per germline, CDR1 LNHNV and CDR2 YYDKDF (reference sequence). There are 12 residues in the CDR3. CDR3 in DNA: TGTGCCACCAGCAGAGGGTTTGAGGAGCTGTTTTTT. Translation gives CATSRGFEELFF.